These 3 T cell receptor beta chains came from one sample sequenced in a study of cytomegalovirus exposure and HLA in healthy donors. The study ran its PCR with 60 Vbeta and 13 Jbeta primers. The table came from immunoSEQ multiplex PCR; TCRdb's copy has only in-frame clones and leaves some out. This sample has fewer than 80,000 clones, with roughly 75% found just once. Material for sequencing was PBMCs. Receptors originate from a woman aged 40 to 55 in good health and CMV-seropositive.

The chain couples TRBV2 to TRBJ1-3, with D uncertain. There are 19 residues in the CDR3. The V gene's germline CDR1 is SNHLY and CDR2 FYNNEI. Trimming removed 6 bases from V and 0 bases from J, with 24 bases in between. The CDR3 nucleotides are TGTGCCAGCAGCCCCCTGTGGAGGGTGACCTTCAGCTCTGGAAACACCATATATTTT. Translated, it gives CASSPLWRVTFSSGNTIYF.

The J gene is TRBJ1-5, the V gene TRBV27; D uncertain. Germline CDR1 reads MNHEY; CDR2 reads SMNVEV (reference sequence). Trimming pared 3 bases from V and 1 base from J, leaving 16 bases between. The CDR3 runs to 17 residues. The CDR3 DNA follows: TGTGCCAGCAGTTTGTTATCGGGCGGGCGGAGCAATCAGCCCCAGCATTTT. Encoded protein: CASSLLSGGRSNQPQHF.

The J gene is TRBJ1-4, the V gene TRBV5-4, with D possibly being TRBD1 (5 bases). This CDR3 has 14 amino acids. Trimming cost V 0 bases and J 8 bases, with 11 bases left between them. Germline values: CDR1 SGHNT, CDR2 YYREEE (reference sequence). The CDR3 DNA reads as TGTGCCAGCAGCTTGGAAGGGACTGGGGAAAAACTGTTTTTT. The encoded protein is CASSLEGTGEKLFF.